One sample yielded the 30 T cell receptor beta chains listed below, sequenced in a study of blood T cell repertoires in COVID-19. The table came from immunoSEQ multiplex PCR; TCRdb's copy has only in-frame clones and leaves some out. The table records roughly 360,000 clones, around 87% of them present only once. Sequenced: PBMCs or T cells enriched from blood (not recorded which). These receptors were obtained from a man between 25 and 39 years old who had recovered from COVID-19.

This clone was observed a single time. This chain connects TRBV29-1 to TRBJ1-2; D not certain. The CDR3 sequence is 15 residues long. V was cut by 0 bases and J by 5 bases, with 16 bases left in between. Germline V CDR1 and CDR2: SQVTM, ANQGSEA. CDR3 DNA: TGCAGCGTTGAAGATCGGGTGGCGTGGGAGTATGGCTACACCTTC. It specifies CSVEDRVAWEYGYTF.

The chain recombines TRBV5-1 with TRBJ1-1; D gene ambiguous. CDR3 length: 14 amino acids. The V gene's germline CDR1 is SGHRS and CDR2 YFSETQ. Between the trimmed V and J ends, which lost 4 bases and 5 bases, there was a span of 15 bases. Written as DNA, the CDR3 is TGCGCCAGCAGCCAAACTCCGGGAGTAACTGAAGCTTTCTTT. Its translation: CASSQTPGVTEAFF.

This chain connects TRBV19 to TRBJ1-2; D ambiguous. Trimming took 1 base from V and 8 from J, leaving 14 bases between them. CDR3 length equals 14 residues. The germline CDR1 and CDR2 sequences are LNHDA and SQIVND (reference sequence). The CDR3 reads CASSIVGWAEGYTF. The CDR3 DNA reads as TGTGCCAGTAGTATAGTTGGTTGGGCCGAAGGCTACACCTTC. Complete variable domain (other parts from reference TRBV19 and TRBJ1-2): DGGITQSPKYLFRKEGQNVTLSCEQNLNHDAMYWYRQDPGQGLRLIYYSQIVNDFQKGDIAEGYSVSREKKESFPLTVTSAQKNPTAFYLCASSIVGWAEGYTFGSGTRLTVV.

Written as DNA, the CDR3 is TGTGCCAGCAGCCTCTCCGAGGGCACTGAAGCTTTCTTT. It is translated as CASSLSEGTEAFF. The rearrangement joins TRBV4-2 to TRBJ1-1; D gene uncertain. Trimming shortened V by 4 bases and J by 4 bases, and 10 bases separated the two germline ends. The CDR3 totals 13 residues. Germline assignment: CDR1 LGHNA and CDR2 YNFKEQ.

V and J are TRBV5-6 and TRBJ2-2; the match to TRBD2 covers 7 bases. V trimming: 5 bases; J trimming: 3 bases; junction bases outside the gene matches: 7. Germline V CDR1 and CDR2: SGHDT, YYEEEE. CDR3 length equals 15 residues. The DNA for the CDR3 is TGTGCCAGCAGTCGGCGGGGGACCTACACCGGGGAGCTGTTTTTT. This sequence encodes CASSRRGTYTGELFF. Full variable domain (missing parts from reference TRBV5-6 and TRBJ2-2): DAGVTQSPTHLIKTRGQQVTLRCSPKSGHDTVSWYQQALGQGPQFIFQYYEEEERQRGNFPDRFSGHQFPNYSSELNVNALLLGDSALYLCASSRRGTYTGELFFGEGSRLTVL.

CDR3 DNA: TGTGCCAGCAGCGTAGTTTCGGGACAGGGGGCTCAAGCTTTCTTT. It codes for CASSVVSGQGAQAFF. V and J are TRBV9 and TRBJ1-1; 12 nucleotides line up with TRBD1. The germline V gene encodes CDR1 SGDLS and CDR2 YYNGEE. With 0 bases clipped from V and 9 bases from J, the junction kept 6 bases outside the gene matches. The CDR3 runs to 15 residues.

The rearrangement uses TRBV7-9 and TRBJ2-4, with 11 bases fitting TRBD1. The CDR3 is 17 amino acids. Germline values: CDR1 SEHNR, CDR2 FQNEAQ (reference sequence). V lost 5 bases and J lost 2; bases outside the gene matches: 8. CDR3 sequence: CASSPRTGGITKNIQYF. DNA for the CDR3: TGTGCCAGCAGCCCCAGGACAGGGGGCATAACCAAAAACATTCAGTACTTC. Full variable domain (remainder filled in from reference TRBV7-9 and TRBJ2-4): DTGVSQNPRHKITKRGQNVTFRCDPISEHNRLYWYRQTLGQGPEFLTYFQNEAQLEKSRLLSDRFSAERPKGSFSTLEIQRTEQGDSAMYLCASSPRTGGITKNIQYFGAGTRLSVL.

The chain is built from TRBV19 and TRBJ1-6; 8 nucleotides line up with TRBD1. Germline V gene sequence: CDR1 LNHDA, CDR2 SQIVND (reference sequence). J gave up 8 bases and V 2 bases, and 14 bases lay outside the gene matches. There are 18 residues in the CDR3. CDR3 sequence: CASSIPTSRGRFDSPLHF. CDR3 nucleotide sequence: TGTGCCAGTAGTATACCGACGTCCAGGGGGCGATTTGATTCACCCCTCCACTTT.

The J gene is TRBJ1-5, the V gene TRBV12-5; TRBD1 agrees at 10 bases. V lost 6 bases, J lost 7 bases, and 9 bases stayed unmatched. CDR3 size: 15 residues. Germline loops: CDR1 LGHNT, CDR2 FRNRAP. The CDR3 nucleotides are TGTGCTAGTGGACCGGGACAGGGGTCGGAACAGCCCCAGCATTTT. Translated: CASGPGQGSEQPQHF.

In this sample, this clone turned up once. The CDR3 DNA sequence: TGTGCCAGCAGCCGCACGGGACAAATCTCTGGGGCCAACGTCCTGACTTTC. Amino acid sequence: CASSRTGQISGANVLTF. This chain links TRBV7-8 with TRBJ2-6; TRBD1 might be the D (6 bases). This CDR3 region has 17 residues. Germline V gene lookup returns CDR1 SGHVS and CDR2 FQNEAQ. The V end lost 5 bases, the J end lost 0 bases, and 14 bases lay between the germline ends.

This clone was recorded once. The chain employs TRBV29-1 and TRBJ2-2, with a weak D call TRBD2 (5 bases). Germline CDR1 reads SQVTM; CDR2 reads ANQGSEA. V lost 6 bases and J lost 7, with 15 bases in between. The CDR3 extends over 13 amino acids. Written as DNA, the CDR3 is TGCAGCGTGACCGGGGTCGGTGGCGGGGAGCTGTTTTTT. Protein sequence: CSVTGVGGGELFF.

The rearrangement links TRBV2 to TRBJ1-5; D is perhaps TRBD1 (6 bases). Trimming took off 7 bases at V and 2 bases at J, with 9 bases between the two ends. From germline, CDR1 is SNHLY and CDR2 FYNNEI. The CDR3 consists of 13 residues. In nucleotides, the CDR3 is TGTGCCAGCAACCCAGGGGGCAATCAGCCCCAGCATTTT. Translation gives CASNPGGNQPQHF.

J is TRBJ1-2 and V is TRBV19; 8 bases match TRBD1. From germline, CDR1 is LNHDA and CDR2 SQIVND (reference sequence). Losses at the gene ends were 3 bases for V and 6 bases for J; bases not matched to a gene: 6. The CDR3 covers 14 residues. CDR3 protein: CASSIRSQGDGYTF. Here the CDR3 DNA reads TGTGCCAGTAGTATCAGATCACAGGGGGATGGCTACACCTTC.

The CDR3 region is CAWSVLFSGGTDTQYF. As DNA, the CDR3 is TGTGCCTGGAGTGTACTTTTCTCGGGGGGCACAGATACGCAGTATTTT. The chain links TRBV30 to TRBJ2-3; perhaps TRBD2 as D (6 bases). V was trimmed by 0 bases and J by 1 base, leaving 14 bases between them. This CDR3 has 16 amino acids. CDR1 GTSNPN and CDR2 SVGIG come from the germline V gene (reference sequence).

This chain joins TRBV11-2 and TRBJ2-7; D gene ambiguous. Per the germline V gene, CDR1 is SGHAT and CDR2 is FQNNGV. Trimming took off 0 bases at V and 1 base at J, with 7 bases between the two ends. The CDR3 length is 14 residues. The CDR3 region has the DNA TGTGCCAGCAGCTTAGACAGATATTCCTACGAGCAGTACTTC. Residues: CASSLDRYSYEQYF.

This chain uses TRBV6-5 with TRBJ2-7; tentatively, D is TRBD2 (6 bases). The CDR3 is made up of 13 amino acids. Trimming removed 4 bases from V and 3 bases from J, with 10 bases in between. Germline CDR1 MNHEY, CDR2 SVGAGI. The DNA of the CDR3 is TGTGCCAGCAGTTTTTCCGGGGGCTACGAGCAGTACTTC. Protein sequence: CASSFSGGYEQYF.

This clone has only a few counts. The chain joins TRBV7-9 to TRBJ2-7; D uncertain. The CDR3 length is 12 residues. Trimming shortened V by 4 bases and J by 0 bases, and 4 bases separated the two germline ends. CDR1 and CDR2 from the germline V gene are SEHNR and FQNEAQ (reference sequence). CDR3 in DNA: TGTGCCAGCAGCTACAACTCCTACGAGCAGTACTTC. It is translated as CASSYNSYEQYF.

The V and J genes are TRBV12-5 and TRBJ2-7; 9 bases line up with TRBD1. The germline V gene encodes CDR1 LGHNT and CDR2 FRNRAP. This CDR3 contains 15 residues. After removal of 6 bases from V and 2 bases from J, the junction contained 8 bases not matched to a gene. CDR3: CASGAGTGKAYEQYF. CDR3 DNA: TGTGCTAGTGGGGCCGGGACAGGGAAGGCCTACGAGCAGTACTTC.

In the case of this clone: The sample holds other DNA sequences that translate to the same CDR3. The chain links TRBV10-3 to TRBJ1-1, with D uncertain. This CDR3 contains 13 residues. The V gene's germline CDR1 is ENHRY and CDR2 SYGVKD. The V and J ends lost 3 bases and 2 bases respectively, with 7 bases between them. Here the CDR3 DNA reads TGTGCCATCAGTGACGACACCAACACTGAAGCTTTCTTT. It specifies CAISDDTNTEAFF.

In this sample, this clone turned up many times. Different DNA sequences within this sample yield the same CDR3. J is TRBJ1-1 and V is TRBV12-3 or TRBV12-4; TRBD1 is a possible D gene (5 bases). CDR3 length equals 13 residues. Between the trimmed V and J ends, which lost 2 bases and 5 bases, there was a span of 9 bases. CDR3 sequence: CASSLQGGTEAFF. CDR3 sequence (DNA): TGTGCCAGCAGTTTACAGGGTGGTACTGAAGCTTTCTTT.

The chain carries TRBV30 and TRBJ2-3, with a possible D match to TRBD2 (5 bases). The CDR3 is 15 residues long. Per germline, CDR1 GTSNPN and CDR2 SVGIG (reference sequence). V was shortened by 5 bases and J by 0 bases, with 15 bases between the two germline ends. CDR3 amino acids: CAWGGRATSTDTQYF. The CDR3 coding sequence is TGTGCCTGGGGAGGTCGTGCTACTAGCACAGATACGCAGTATTTT.

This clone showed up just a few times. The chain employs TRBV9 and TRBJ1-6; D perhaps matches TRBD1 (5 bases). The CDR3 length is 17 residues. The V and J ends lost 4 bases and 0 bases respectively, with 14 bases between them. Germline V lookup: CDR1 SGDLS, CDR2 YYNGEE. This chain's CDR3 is CASSRYTGSSYNSPLHF. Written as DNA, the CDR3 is TGTGCCAGCAGCCGTTATACAGGAAGCTCCTATAATTCACCCCTCCACTTT.

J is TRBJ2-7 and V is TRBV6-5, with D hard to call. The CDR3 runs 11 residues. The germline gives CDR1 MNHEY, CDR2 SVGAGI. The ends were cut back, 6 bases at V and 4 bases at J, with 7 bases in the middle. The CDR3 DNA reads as TGTGCCAGCAGCCCGACTTACGAGCAGTACTTC. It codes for CASSPTYEQYF.

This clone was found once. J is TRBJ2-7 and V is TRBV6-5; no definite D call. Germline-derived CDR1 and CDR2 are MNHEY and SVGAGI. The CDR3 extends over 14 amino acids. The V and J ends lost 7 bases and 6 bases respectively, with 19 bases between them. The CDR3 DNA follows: TGTGCCAGCACCCGCCAAGAAGTTACGGGCGAGCAGTACTTC. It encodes CASTRQEVTGEQYF.

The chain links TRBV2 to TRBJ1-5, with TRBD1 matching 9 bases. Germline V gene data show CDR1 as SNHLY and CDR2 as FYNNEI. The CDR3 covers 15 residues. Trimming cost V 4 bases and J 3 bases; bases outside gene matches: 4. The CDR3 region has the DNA TGTGCCAGCAGTGCCGGGACAGGGCACAATCAGCCCCAGCATTTT. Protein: CASSAGTGHNQPQHF.

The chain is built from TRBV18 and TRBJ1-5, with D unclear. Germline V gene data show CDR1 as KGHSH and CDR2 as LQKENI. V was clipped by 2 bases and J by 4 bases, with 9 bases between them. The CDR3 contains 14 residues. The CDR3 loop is CASSPSRGNQPQHF. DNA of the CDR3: TGTGCCAGCTCACCATCCCGGGGTAATCAGCCCCAGCATTTT. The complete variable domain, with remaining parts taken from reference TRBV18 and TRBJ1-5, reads NAGVMQNPRHLVRRRGQEARLRCSPMKGHSHVYWYRQLPEEGLKFMVYLQKENIIDESGMPKERFSAEFPKEGPSILRIQQVVRGDSAAYFCASSPSRGNQPQHFGDGTRLSIL.

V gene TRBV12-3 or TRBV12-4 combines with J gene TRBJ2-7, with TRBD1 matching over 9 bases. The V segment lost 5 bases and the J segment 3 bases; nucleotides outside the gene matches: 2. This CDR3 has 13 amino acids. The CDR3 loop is CASSATGGYEQYF. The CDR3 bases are TGTGCCAGCAGTGCGACAGGGGGCTACGAGCAGTACTTC.

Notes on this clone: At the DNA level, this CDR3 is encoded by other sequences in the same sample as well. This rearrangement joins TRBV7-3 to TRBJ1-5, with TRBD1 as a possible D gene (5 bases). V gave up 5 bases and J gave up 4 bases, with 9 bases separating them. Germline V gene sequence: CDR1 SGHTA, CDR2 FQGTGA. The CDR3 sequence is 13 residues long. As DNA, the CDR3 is TGTGCCAGCAGCCTGACAGTAAATCAGCCCCAGCATTTT. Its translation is CASSLTVNQPQHF.

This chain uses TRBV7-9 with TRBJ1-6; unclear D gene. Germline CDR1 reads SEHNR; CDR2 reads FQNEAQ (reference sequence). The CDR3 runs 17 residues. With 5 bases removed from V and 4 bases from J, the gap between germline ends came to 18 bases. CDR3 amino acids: CASSEKAGNLYNSPLHF. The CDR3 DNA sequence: TGTGCCAGCAGCGAAAAGGCGGGCAATCTTTATAATTCACCCCTCCACTTT.

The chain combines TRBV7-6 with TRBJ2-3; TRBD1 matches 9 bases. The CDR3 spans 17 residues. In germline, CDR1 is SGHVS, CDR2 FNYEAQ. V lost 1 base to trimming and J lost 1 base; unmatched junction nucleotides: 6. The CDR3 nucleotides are TGTGCCAGCAGCTTAGGACAGGGGGTATTTGGCACAGATACGCAGTATTTT. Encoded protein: CASSLGQGVFGTDTQYF.